One sample yielded the 15 T cell receptor beta chains listed below, sequenced in a study of blood T cell repertoires in COVID-19. Clones were read by immunoSEQ multiplex PCR, and TCRdb kept only the in-frame ones, dropping some. Of over 250,000 clones listed, about 89% were seen once; the top ten hold around 2%. The sequencing sample was made of peripheral blood. These receptors were collected from a man in his fifties with acute or convalescent COVID-19.

The V gene is TRBV21-1, the J gene TRBJ2-7; the D call of TRBD1 is as the table states it, not checked on the DNA. TRBV21-1 is shown as a pseudogene. This CDR3 is 14 amino acids long. The DNA for the CDR3 is TGTGCCAGCCCCCGTGGGACAGGGACCTACGAGCAGTACTTC. Residues: CASPRGTGTYEQYF.

The chain joins TRBV28 to TRBJ1-2; D is unresolved. The CDR3 extends over 12 amino acids. The germline V gene has CDR1 MDHEN and CDR2 SYDVKM. V shed 2 bases and J shed 7 bases, with 8 bases lying between them. CDR3 protein: CASSLLSSGYTF. The CDR3 region has the DNA TGTGCCAGCAGTTTACTTAGCTCTGGCTACACCTTC.

The chain employs TRBV10-3 and TRBJ1-3; D is uncertain. Between the trimmed V and J ends, which lost 4 bases and 3 bases, there was a span of 7 bases. The CDR3 extends over 13 amino acids. Germline V lookup: CDR1 ENHRY, CDR2 SYGVKD. DNA of the CDR3: TGTGCCATCAGTGGGCTAGGTGGAAACACCATATATTTT. Translation gives CAISGLGGNTIYF.

This clone was detected once. The rearrangement uses TRBV5-1 and TRBJ1-1; tentative D call: TRBD1 (5 bases). CDR1 is SGHRS and CDR2 is YFSETQ in the germline V gene. The CDR3 is 16 amino acids. V dropped 0 bases and J dropped 1 base, with 13 bases sitting between them. The CDR3 spells CASSLAGSAPNTEAFF. For the CDR3, the DNA is TGCGCCAGCAGCTTGGCAGGGTCGGCCCCGAACACTGAAGCTTTCTTT.

This chain connects TRBV18 to TRBJ1-1; D is perhaps TRBD1 (6 bases). Germline V CDR1 and CDR2: KGHSH, LQKENI. Trimming stripped 4 bases from V and 6 bases from J, with 12 bases between. The CDR3 loop spans 13 amino acids. The CDR3 coding sequence is TGTGCCAGCTCACGGGAGGGGGGCTCTGAAGCTTTCTTT. Amino acid sequence: CASSREGGSEAFF.

The chain uses TRBV6-1 and TRBJ1-2; 8 bases fit TRBD1. V dropped 1 base and J dropped 5; count of bases not matched to a gene: 12. CDR1 and CDR2 (germline): MNHNS, SASEGT. The length of the CDR3 is 17 residues. This CDR3 is CASSEGAGQGPLYGYTF. The DNA of the CDR3 is TGTGCCAGCAGTGAAGGGGCCGGACAGGGTCCACTATATGGCTACACCTTC.

This chain connects TRBV29-1 to TRBJ1-2; TRBD1 agrees at 8 bases. Germline assignment: CDR1 SQVTM and CDR2 ANQGSEA. The V and J ends lost 7 bases and 4 bases, in that order; junction bases with no gene match: 8. The CDR3 covers 13 residues. The CDR3 is CSARTGSSYGYTF. The CDR3 DNA follows: TGCAGCGCCCGGACAGGGAGTTCCTATGGCTACACCTTC.

This chain links TRBV19 with TRBJ1-2, with 11 bases fitting TRBD1. Germline V gene sequence: CDR1 LNHDA, CDR2 SQIVND (reference sequence). V gave up 7 bases and J gave up 6 bases; unmatched junction bases: 4. The CDR3 sequence is 13 residues long. CDR3 bases: TGTGCCAGTATCTCGGACAGGGGGCATGGCTACACCTTC. Residues: CASISDRGHGYTF.

V is TRBV7-2 and J is TRBJ1-5, with unresolved D. The CDR3 length is 15 residues. V lost 1 base, J lost 1 base, and 8 bases lay in between. CDR1 and CDR2 (germline): SGHTA, FQGNSA. The DNA for the CDR3 is TGTGCCAGCAGCTTAGTGGCGAGGAGCAATCAGCCCCAGCATTTT. Protein: CASSLVARSNQPQHF.

This chain joins TRBV18 and TRBJ2-2; 12 nucleotides align to TRBD1. The V and J ends lost 6 bases and 7 bases, in that order; junction bases with no gene match: 3. CDR1 KGHSH and CDR2 LQKENI come from the germline V gene. The CDR3 spans 14 residues. CDR3: CASSRDRGHGELFF. In DNA form, the CDR3 reads TGTGCCAGCTCGCGGGACAGGGGGCACGGGGAGCTGTTTTTT.

This chain joins TRBV14 and TRBJ2-3; 9 nucleotides line up with TRBD1. The CDR3 is 19 residues long. From germline, CDR1 is SGHDN and CDR2 FVKESK. V trimming: 1 base; J trimming: 5 bases; junction bases outside the gene matches: 16. DNA of the CDR3: TGTGCCAGCAGCCAAGGGTATAGGATCGGACAGGGGTTGAGAGATACGCAGTATTTT. It encodes CASSQGYRIGQGLRDTQYF.

V gene TRBV10-1 combines with J gene TRBJ2-5, with a possible D match to TRBD1 (5 bases). The CDR3 has 14 residues. Germline V CDR1 and CDR2: WNHNN, SYGVQD (reference sequence). V was clipped by 6 bases and J by 3 bases, with 14 bases between them. The CDR3 sequence: CASSPVVGEETQYF. DNA of the CDR3: TGCGCCAGCAGCCCCGTGGTAGGGGAAGAGACCCAGTACTTC.

V is TRBV27 and J is TRBJ2-5, with 9 bases fitting TRBD1. The V and J ends lost 4 bases and 5 bases, in that order; junction bases with no gene match: 2. Germline V lookup: CDR1 MNHEY, CDR2 SMNVEV (reference sequence). This CDR3 is 13 amino acids long. CDR3 region: CASSWGQGETQYF. CDR3 sequence (DNA): TGTGCCAGCAGTTGGGGACAGGGTGAGACCCAGTACTTC.

V gene TRBV7-9 combines with J gene TRBJ1-2; D might be TRBD1 (6 bases). V was pared by 5 bases and J by 4 bases, with 14 bases between. The germline CDR1 and CDR2 sequences are SEHNR and FQNEAQ (reference sequence). This CDR3 comprises 14 residues. The CDR3 is CASSPADSRYGYTF. CDR3 bases: TGTGCCAGCAGCCCGGCGGACAGCCGCTATGGCTACACCTTC.

The chain is built from TRBV3-1 (or the pseudogene TRBV3-2) and TRBJ1-2; no definite D call. The CDR3 covers 16 residues. Germline V lookup: CDR1 LGHDT, CDR2 YNNKEL (reference sequence). Trimming took 0 bases from V and 5 from J, leaving 16 bases between them. Written as DNA, the CDR3 is TGTGCCAGCAGCCAAGATTGGGCAGGACGAGGGTATGGCTACACCTTC. Protein: CASSQDWAGRGYGYTF.